The 20 T cell receptor beta chains in this list originate from one sample, sequenced in a study of response to subunit inactivated influenza vaccine. TCRdb re-called the RT-PCR reads through MiXCR, storing one row per CDR3 protein. This table has over 750,000 distinct CDR3 sequences, roughly 20% appearing once. This specimen was PBMCs from blood, taken roughly 5 days after vaccination. These receptors were obtained from a man aged 50-59 years who received an inactivated influenza vaccine.

This clonotype was seen a handful of times. The chain joins TRBV20-1 to TRBJ2-2; the match to TRBD2 covers 9 bases. CDR1 is DFQATT and CDR2 is SNEGSKA in the germline V gene (reference sequence). There are 15 residues in the CDR3. V lost 2 bases to trimming and J lost 3 bases; unmatched junction nucleotides: 4. CDR3: CSARRIAGDTGELFF. The CDR3 DNA reads TGCAGTGCTAGACGAATAGCGGGAGACACCGGGGAGCTGTTTTTT.

This clonotype showed up just a few times. The rearrangement uses TRBV4-2 and TRBJ1-4; D is undetermined. In germline, CDR1 is LGHNA, CDR2 YNFKEQ. The CDR3 sequence is 14 residues long. V shed 0 bases and J shed 4 bases, with 6 bases lying between them. The CDR3 bases are TGTGCCAGCAGCCAAGAACCCAGTAATGAAAAACTGTTTTTT. This sequence encodes CASSQEPSNEKLFF.

The table lists this clonotype with a few counts. This sequence joins TRBV11-2 and TRBJ2-1; D is uncertain. The CDR3 extends over 14 amino acids. Deletions cut 0 bases from V and 10 bases from J, with 13 bases between. Per the germline V gene, CDR1 is SGHAT and CDR2 is FQNNGV. This chain's CDR3 is CASSLDGYVGEQFF. CDR3 DNA: TGTGCCAGCAGCTTAGATGGTTATGTTGGCGAGCAGTTCTTC.

CDR3 region: CSAGTSGANTQYF. The CDR3 coding sequence is TGCAGTGCTGGGACTAGCGGGGCCAATACGCAGTATTTT. This chain uses TRBV20-1 with TRBJ2-3; 13 nucleotides match TRBD2. V lost 5 bases and J lost 7; bases outside the gene matches: 3. Germline values: CDR1 DFQATT, CDR2 SNEGSKA (reference sequence). The CDR3 has 13 amino acids.

This clonotype was counted a few times. The rearrangement uses TRBV20-1 and TRBJ2-5, with TRBD2 as a possible D gene (5 bases). There are 14 residues in the CDR3. CDR1 DFQATT and CDR2 SNEGSKA come from the germline V gene (reference sequence). The V end was cut by 7 bases, the J end by 6 bases, with 21 bases between. The DNA of the CDR3 is TGCAGTGTCGCGTCCGGACTCCATCCGCAGACCCAGTACTTC. As protein: CSVASGLHPQTQYF.

This clonotype was detected only a few times. The V call is TRBV10-3, the J call TRBJ2-7; TRBD2 aligns across 11 bases. V was clipped by 6 bases and J by 2 bases; unmatched bases: 3. Looked up from germline, CDR1 is ENHRY and CDR2 is SYGVKD. The CDR3 loop spans 14 amino acids. The CDR3 bases are TGTGCCATCAGCCCGACTAGCGGGGCCTACGAGCAGTACTTC. Translating it yields CAISPTSGAYEQYF.

The gene calls are TRBV10-3 and TRBJ1-6; no reliable D call. Germline-derived CDR1 and CDR2 are ENHRY and SYGVKD. This CDR3 has 14 amino acids. V lost 3 bases and J 7 bases, leaving 10 bases between the germline ends. The CDR3 bases are TGTGCCATCAGTGATGGCAGGCGAAATTCACCCCTCCACTTT. This encodes CAISDGRRNSPLHF.

In this sample, this clonotype turned up a few times. This chain uses TRBV3-1 with TRBJ2-7; maybe TRBD2 (5 bases). The CDR3 is made up of 14 amino acids. The germline gives CDR1 LGHDT, CDR2 YNNKEL (reference sequence). V was cut by 6 bases and J by 7 bases, with 19 bases left in between. The CDR3 loop is CASSPGGVRVEQYF. CDR3 nucleotide sequence: TGTGCCAGCAGTCCGGGCGGAGTGAGGGTGGAGCAGTACTTC.

The CDR3 reads CASSLSGDWDTEAFF. CDR3 nucleotide sequence: TGTGCCAGCAGTTTAAGTGGTGACTGGGACACTGAAGCTTTCTTT. V is TRBV27 and J is TRBJ1-1; D is unclear. Germline V CDR1 and CDR2: MNHEY, SMNVEV (reference sequence). The CDR3 has 15 residues. V was trimmed by 2 bases and J by 3 bases, leaving 13 bases between them.

This clonotype was detected ten times or more. J is TRBJ2-7 and V is TRBV7-9; D remains ambiguous. Germline V lookup: CDR1 SEHNR, CDR2 FQNEAQ (reference sequence). Trimming stripped 9 bases from V and 3 bases from J, with 12 bases between. The CDR3 runs 12 residues. The CDR3, as DNA: TGTGCCAGTGAGACCGCAGACTACGAGCAGTACTTC. It codes for CASETADYEQYF.

The V gene is TRBV5-1, the J gene TRBJ2-3, with D hard to call. V dropped 1 base and J dropped 2 bases, with 14 bases sitting between them. This CDR3 is built from 16 residues. CDR1 is SGHRS, CDR2 YFSETQ, per germline. The CDR3 here is CASSLRSAGITDTQYF. As DNA, the CDR3 is TGCGCCAGCAGCTTGCGGTCTGCAGGAATCACAGATACGCAGTATTTT.

This chain uses TRBV5-6 with TRBJ2-3, with 13 bases lining up with TRBD2. Germline CDR1 reads SGHDT; CDR2 reads YYEEEE. The CDR3 has 16 residues. The V and J ends lost 4 bases and 5 bases, in that order; junction bases with no gene match: 7. The CDR3 protein is CASSGTSGRAGDTQYF. DNA for the CDR3: TGTGCCAGCAGCGGAACTAGCGGGAGGGCAGGAGATACGCAGTATTTT.

This clonotype was seen more than once but under ten times. This chain joins TRBV20-1 and TRBJ2-3, with a possible D match to TRBD1 (6 bases). The germline gives CDR1 DFQATT, CDR2 SNEGSKA (reference sequence). Trimming shortened V by 2 bases and J by 1 base, and 10 bases separated the two germline ends. The CDR3 length is 14 residues. The CDR3 sequence: CSARRGQRTDTQYF. Here the CDR3 DNA reads TGCAGTGCTAGAAGGGGACAACGCACAGATACGCAGTATTTT.

This clonotype was detected only once. Being one base from a much bigger clone, this may be a read error. V gene TRBV18 combines with J gene TRBJ2-7; D is unresolved. V was cut by 3 bases and J by 5 bases, with 8 bases left in between. Germline values: CDR1 KGHSH, CDR2 LQKENI. The CDR3 is 12 residues long. The CDR3 DNA sequence: TGTGCCAGCTCACCGAAAAGGAACGAGCAGTACTTC. The encoded protein is CASSPKRNEQYF.

This clonotype was seen more than once but under ten times. The chain combines TRBV25-1 with TRBJ2-3; D unresolved. Germline CDR1 MGHDK, CDR2 SYGVNS. The length of the CDR3 is 13 residues. V shed 3 bases and J shed 0 bases, with 4 bases lying between them. Written as DNA, the CDR3 is TGTGCCAGCAGTGAGCAGAGCACAGATACGCAGTATTTT. It encodes CASSEQSTDTQYF.

This clonotype was observed at least ten times. J is TRBJ2-7 and V is TRBV12-3 or TRBV12-4; no reliable D call. The CDR3 runs 11 residues. Trimming pared 5 bases from V and 6 bases from J, leaving 8 bases between. The CDR3 coding sequence is TGTGCCAGCAGTCAAGGGCTCGAGCAGTACTTC. As protein: CASSQGLEQYF.

This clonotype was found a few times. The chain couples TRBV27 to TRBJ2-1; perhaps TRBD1 as D (5 bases). V lost 5 bases to trimming and J lost 12 bases, with 14 bases between them. Germline CDR1 MNHEY, CDR2 SMNVEV (reference sequence). The CDR3 runs 12 residues. CDR3 in amino acids: CASSPSGQGQFF. CDR3 DNA sequence: TGTGCCAGCAGTCCCTCTGGGCAGGGGCAGTTCTTC.

This clonotype was counted a few times. The chain carries TRBV10-1 and TRBJ2-5, with D perhaps matching TRBD1 (5 bases). Germline V lookup: CDR1 WNHNN, CDR2 SYGVQD (reference sequence). V dropped 0 bases and J dropped 1 base, with 18 bases sitting between them. The CDR3 runs 18 residues. The CDR3 DNA follows: TGCGCCAGCAGTGAGTCGAGATTCTCAGGGAACCCCCAAGAGACCCAGTACTTC. Its protein is CASSESRFSGNPQETQYF.

The rearrangement links TRBV4-2 to TRBJ2-5; the match to TRBD2 covers 9 bases. From germline, CDR1 is LGHNA and CDR2 YNFKEQ. The CDR3 runs to 16 residues. The trim removed 4 bases at V and 1 base at J, leaving 7 bases unmatched. This CDR3 reads CASSPRLAESQETQYF. CDR3 sequence (DNA): TGTGCCAGCAGCCCCCGACTAGCGGAAAGCCAAGAGACCCAGTACTTC.

About this clonotype: This could be a read error, since a much larger clone is one nucleotide away. The V and J genes are TRBV29-1 and TRBJ2-1, with D hard to call. The CDR3 is 14 amino acids. Germline values: CDR1 SQVTM, CDR2 ANQGSEA. The CDR3 protein is CRVVGAVSNNEQFF. In DNA, the CDR3 is TGCAGGGTTGTCGGCGCAGTGTCTAACAATGAGCAGTTCTTC.